This T cell receptor (beta chain) was sequenced for a study of radiotherapy plus CTLA-4 blockade in lung cancer (dated by TCRdb to the late 2010s). Background for the entire study: Objective responses occurred in 15% to 20% of enrolled patients, and under 40% achieved disease control. Broad study findings and their caveats: The strongest predictors of response, as reported, were early dynamic changes in blood T cell clones along with a rise in serum interferon-beta after radiation. After treatment with radiotherapy and ipilimumab, TCR clones that originated in tumors expanded in peripheral blood.

Focal radiation therapy combined with CTLA-4 blockade (ipilimumab) was tested in patients with chemo-refractory metastatic non-small-cell lung cancer. From its cysteine to its phenylalanine, the CDR3 spans 18 amino acids. CDR3 DNA only is kept here, 54 bases in frame from base 1. Trimming removed 4 bases from V and 0 bases from J, leaving 17 bases between the germline ends. Reading the germline V gene gives CDR1 SGDLS and CDR2 YYNGEE. Libraries were built with the immunoSEQ multiplex PCR assay. The clones in this table, taken by TCRdb from immuneACCESS, are in-frame only. Not every clone is retained; where verified, under half of the shortfall comes from an unresolved V gene, and the cause of the rest is unknown. The sample table shows over 75,000 clones, and 80% to 85% are seen once. The ten largest make up 0.82% of the sample. As concerns this clone: The antigen it binds to is not known. Base qualities are not at hand, and no much larger clone is one base apart. Additional DNA sequences in this sample encode the identical CDR3.

Sequencing was performed on peripheral blood, taken from a patient treated with radiotherapy plus ipilimumab. The clonotype originates from a human donor with non-small cell lung cancer who had stable disease on radiotherapy plus ipilimumab. Rearrangement joined TRBV9 to TRBJ2-6; tentative D gene TRBD1, with 6 bases matching. The DNA sequence is TGTGCCAGCAGCCTCAGGGACATCCGAAGCTCTGGGGCCAACGTCCTGACTTTC. It encodes CASSLRDIRSSGANVLTF.